This T cell receptor beta chain was sequenced during a study of cytomegalovirus exposure and HLA in healthy donors. This clone has a single count. 13 Jbeta primers and 60 Vbeta primers were used for the PCR. Assay: immunoSEQ multiplex PCR; the TCRdb copy retains only in-frame clones and omits some. This sample has around 100,000 clones; about 66% occur once, and the top ten carry roughly 2.2%. CDR3 length: 17 amino acids. Germline CDR1 and CDR2: SGHNT and YYREEE (reference sequence). With 4 bases removed from V and 3 bases from J, the gap between germline ends came to 22 bases. This sequence originates from a man aged 25 to 40 in good health and CMV-seronegative. V gene TRBV5-4 combines with J gene TRBJ1-1; possibly TRBD1 for D (6 bases). Source material: PBMCs. CDR3 DNA sequence: TGTGCCAGCAGCCGGGATTCAGGGGTTTCGTTGTACACTGAAGCTTTCTTT. Protein sequence: CASSRDSGVSLYTEAFF.